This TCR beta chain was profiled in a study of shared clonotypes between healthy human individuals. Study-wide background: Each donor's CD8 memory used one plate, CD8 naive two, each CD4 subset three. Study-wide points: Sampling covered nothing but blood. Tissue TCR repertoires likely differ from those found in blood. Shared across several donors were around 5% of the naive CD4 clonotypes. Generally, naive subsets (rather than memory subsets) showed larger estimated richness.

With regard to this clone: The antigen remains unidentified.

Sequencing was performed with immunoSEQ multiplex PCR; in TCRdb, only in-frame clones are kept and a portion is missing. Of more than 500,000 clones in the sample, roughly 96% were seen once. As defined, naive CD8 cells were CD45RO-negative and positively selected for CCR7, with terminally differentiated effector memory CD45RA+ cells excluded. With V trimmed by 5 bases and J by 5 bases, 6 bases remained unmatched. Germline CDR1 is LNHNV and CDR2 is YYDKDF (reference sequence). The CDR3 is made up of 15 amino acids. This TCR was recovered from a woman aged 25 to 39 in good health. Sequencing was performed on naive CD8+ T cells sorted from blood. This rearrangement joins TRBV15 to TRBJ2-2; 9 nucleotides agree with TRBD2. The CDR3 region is CATSPWTSATGELFF. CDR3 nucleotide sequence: TGTGCCACCAGCCCGTGGACTAGCGCTACCGGGGAGCTGTTTTTT.